This T cell receptor (beta chain) was recovered during a study of shared clonotypes between healthy human individuals. Tens of thousands of T cell genomes (around 0.2 ug DNA) went into each sorted-subset replicate. Profiled with immunoSEQ multiplex PCR; TCRdb holds only in-frame clones, not every one. The sample comprises 2 million to 2.5 million clones, under 97% of which are singletons, and around 0.13% rests with the top ten. Whole-study findings and limits: Donors were few, which limited the genetic and exposure-history diversity represented. In contrast to clonotypes shared by all four donors, non-shared clonotypes had lower generation probabilities.

The germline V and J ends were trimmed by 1 base and 2 bases, with 6 bases remaining between them. Germline CDR1 SGHNT, CDR2 YYREEE (reference sequence). This CDR3 comprises 13 residues. About this clone itself: As yet, its antigen is unknown.

This chain joins TRBV5-4 and TRBJ2-5; no definite D call. The origin of this receptor is a man in his late teens or twenties in good health. Sequencing input: naive CD4+ T cells sorted from blood. Subset defined: CD45RA+ positively selected. The CDR3 nucleotides are TGTGCCAGCAGCTTGAAGGGTCAAGAGACCCAGTACTTC. Translating gives CASSLKGQETQYF.